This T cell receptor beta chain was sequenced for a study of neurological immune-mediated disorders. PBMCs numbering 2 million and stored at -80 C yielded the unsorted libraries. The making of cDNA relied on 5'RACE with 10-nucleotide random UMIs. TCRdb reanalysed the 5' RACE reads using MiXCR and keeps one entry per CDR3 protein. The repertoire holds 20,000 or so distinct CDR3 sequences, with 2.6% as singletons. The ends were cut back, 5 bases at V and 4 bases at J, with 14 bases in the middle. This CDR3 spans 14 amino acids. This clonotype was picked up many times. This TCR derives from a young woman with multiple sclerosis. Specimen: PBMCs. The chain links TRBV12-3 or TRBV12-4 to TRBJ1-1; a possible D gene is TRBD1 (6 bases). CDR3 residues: CASSGEGGRTEAFF. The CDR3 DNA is TGTGCCAGCAGTGGTGAAGGGGGGCGCACTGAAGCTTTCTTT.